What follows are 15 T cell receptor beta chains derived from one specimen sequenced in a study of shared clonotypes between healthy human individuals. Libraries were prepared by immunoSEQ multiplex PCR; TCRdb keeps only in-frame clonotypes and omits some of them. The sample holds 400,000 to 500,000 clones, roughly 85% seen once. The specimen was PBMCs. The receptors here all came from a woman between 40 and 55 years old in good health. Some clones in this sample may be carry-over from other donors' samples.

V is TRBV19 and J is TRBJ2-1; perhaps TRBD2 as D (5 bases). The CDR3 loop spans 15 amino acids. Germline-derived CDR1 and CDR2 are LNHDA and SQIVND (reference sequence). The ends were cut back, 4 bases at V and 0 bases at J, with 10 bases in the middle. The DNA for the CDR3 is TGTGCCAGTAGTACCCGTGGGAGCTCCTACAATGAGCAGTTCTTC. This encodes CASSTRGSSYNEQFF.

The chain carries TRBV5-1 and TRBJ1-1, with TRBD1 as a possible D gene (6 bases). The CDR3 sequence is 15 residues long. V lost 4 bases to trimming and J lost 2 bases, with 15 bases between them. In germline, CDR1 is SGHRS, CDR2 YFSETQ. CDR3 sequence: CASSLAVDSNTEAFF. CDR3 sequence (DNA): TGCGCCAGCAGCCTGGCGGTGGACAGTAACACTGAAGCTTTCTTT.

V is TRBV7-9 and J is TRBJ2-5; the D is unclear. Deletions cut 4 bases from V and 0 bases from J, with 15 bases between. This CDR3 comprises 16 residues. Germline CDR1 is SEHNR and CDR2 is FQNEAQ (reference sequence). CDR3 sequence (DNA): TGTGCCAGCAGCTCGCTGAGTAGGGCGTACCAAGAGACCCAGTACTTC. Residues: CASSSLSRAYQETQYF.

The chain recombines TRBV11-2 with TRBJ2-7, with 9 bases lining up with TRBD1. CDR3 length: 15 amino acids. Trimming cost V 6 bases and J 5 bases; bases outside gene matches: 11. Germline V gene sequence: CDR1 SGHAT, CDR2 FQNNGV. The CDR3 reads CASRRTGGAYHEQYF. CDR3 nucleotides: TGTGCCAGCAGACGTACAGGGGGCGCTTACCACGAGCAGTACTTC.

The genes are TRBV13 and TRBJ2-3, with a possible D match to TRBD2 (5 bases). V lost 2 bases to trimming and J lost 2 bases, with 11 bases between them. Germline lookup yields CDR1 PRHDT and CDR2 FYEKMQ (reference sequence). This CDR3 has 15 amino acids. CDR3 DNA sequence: TGTGCCAGCAGCTTATTGGACCGGGACACAGATACGCAGTATTTT. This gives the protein CASSLLDRDTDTQYF.

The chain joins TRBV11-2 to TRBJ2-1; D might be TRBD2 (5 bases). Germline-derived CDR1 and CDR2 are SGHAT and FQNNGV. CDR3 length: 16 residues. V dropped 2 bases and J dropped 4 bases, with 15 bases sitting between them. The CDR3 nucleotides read TGTGCCAGCAGCTTACGGGCCAGCGGCAAGTACAATGAGCAGTTCTTC. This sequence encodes CASSLRASGKYNEQFF.

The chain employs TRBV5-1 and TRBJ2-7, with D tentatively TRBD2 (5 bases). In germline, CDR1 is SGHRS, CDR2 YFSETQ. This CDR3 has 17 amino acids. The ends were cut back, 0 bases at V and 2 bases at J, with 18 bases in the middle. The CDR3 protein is CASSLVSREGYPYEQYF. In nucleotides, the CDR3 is TGCGCCAGCAGCTTGGTCAGTAGAGAGGGTTACCCCTACGAGCAGTACTTC.

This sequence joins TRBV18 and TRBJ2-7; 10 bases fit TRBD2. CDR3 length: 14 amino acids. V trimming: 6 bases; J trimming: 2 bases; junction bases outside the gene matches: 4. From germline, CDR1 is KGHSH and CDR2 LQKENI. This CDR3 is CASSGTSVTYEQYF. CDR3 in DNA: TGTGCCAGCTCCGGGACTAGCGTCACCTACGAGCAGTACTTC.

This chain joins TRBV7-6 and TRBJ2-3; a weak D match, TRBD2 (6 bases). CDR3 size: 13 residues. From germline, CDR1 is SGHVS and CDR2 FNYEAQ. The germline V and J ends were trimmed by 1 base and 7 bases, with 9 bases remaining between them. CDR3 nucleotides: TGTGCCAGCAGCTTAGGGAGGGAGAATACGCAGTATTTT. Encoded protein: CASSLGRENTQYF.

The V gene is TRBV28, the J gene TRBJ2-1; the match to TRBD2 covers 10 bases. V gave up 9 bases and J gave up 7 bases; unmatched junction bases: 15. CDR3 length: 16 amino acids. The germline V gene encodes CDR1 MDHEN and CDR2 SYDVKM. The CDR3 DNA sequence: TGTGCCAGTACGACTATGGGACTAGCGATAGATAATGAGCAGTTCTTC. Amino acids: CASTTMGLAIDNEQFF. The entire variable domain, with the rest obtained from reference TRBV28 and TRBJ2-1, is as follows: DVKVTQSSRYLVKRTGEKVFLECVQDMDHENMFWYRQDPGLGLRLIYFSYDVKMKEKGDIPEGYSVSREKKERFSLILESASTNQTSMYLCASTTMGLAIDNEQFFGPGTRLTVL.

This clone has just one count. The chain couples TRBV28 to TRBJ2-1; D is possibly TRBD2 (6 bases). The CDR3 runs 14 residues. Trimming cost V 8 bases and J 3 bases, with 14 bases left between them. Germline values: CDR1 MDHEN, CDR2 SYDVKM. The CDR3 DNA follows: TGTGCCAGCGGGTCGGGGCGGGACTACAATGAGCAGTTCTTC. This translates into CASGSGRDYNEQFF.

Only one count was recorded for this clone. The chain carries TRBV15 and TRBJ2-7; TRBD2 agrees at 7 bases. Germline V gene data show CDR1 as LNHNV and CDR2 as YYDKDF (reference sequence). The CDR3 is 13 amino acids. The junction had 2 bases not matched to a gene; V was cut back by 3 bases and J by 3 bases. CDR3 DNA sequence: TGTGCCACCAGCAGGGGGGGGTTCTACGAGCAGTACTTC. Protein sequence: CATSRGGFYEQYF.

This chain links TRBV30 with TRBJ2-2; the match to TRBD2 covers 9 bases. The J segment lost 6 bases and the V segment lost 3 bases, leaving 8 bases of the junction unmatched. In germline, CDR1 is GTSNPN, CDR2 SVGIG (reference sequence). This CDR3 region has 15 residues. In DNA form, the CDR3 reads TGTGCCTGGAGCGGCGGGAGGGCGCGGGCCGGGGAGCTGTTTTTT. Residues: CAWSGGRARAGELFF.

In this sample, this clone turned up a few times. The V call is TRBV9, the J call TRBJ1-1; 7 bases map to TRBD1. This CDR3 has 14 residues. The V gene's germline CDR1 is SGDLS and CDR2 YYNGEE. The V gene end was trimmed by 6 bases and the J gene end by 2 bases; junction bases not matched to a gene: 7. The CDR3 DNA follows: TGTGCCAGCACCCGGGTAGGGGGCAACACTGAAGCTTTCTTT. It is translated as CASTRVGGNTEAFF.

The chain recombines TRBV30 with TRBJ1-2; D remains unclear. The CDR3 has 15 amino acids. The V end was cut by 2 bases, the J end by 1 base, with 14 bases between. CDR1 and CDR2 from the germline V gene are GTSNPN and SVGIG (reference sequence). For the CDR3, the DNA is TGTGCCTGGAGTAGGATATCAGCCGTTAACTATGGCTACACCTTC. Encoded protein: CAWSRISAVNYGYTF. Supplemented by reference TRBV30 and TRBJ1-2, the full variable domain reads SQTIHQWPATLVQPVGSPLSLECTVEGTSNPNLYWYRQAAGRGLQLLFYSVGIGQISSEVPQNLSASRPQDRQFILSSKKLLLSDSGFYLCAWSRISAVNYGYTFGSGTRLTVV.